This entry lists 15 T cell receptor beta chains sequenced from one sample in a study of shared clonotypes between healthy human individuals. TCRdb's copy holds only in-frame clones and misses some; the assay was immunoSEQ multiplex PCR. The table includes some 2,500,000 clones, roughly 93% detected once. Sequenced input: naive CD4+ T cells from PBMCs. Noted subset: CD45RA+ positively selected. All receptors come from a man aged 18 to 29 in good health. Some clones in this sample may be carry-over from other donors' samples.

This chain joins TRBV18 and TRBJ2-1; D is possibly TRBD2 (6 bases). Germline CDR1 reads KGHSH; CDR2 reads LQKENI. V gave up 5 bases and J gave up 9 bases, with 17 bases separating them. This CDR3 is built from 14 residues. CDR3 nucleotides: TGTGCCAGCTCAACGGGGGTCAGGGCGGTTGAGCAGTTCTTC. Protein product: CASSTGVRAVEQFF.

The chain carries TRBV7-9 and TRBJ1-2; maybe TRBD1 (6 bases). The germline V gene has CDR1 SEHNR and CDR2 FQNEAQ (reference sequence). The CDR3 covers 14 residues. V was cut by 1 base and J by 4 bases, with 10 bases left in between. The CDR3 DNA is TGTGCCAGCAGCTTAGATGGGGGCCCCTATGGCTACACCTTC. It encodes CASSLDGGPYGYTF.

The rearrangement joins TRBV5-4 to TRBJ2-5, with 8 bases fitting TRBD1. The CDR3 loop spans 14 amino acids. V lost 4 bases and J lost 1; bases outside the gene matches: 3. Germline CDR1 and CDR2: SGHNT and YYREEE (reference sequence). Here the CDR3 reads CASSPDRAQETQYF. In nucleotides, the CDR3 is TGTGCCAGCAGCCCGGACAGGGCCCAAGAGACCCAGTACTTC.

V and J are TRBV4-3 and TRBJ2-7; TRBD2 might be the D (6 bases). V was pared by 3 bases and J by 3 bases, with 15 bases between. CDR1 LGHNA and CDR2 YSLEER come from the germline V gene. This CDR3 has 15 amino acids. CDR3: CASSQGSGIGYEQYF. CDR3 nucleotides: TGCGCCAGCAGCCAGGGTAGCGGAATAGGCTACGAGCAGTACTTC.

CDR3 in DNA: TGTGCCAGCAGCTTAAAAGTAACGGGACTAGGCACAGATACGCAGTATTTT. Translation gives CASSLKVTGLGTDTQYF. The rearrangement uses TRBV7-2 and TRBJ2-3, with 8 bases aligning to TRBD2. This CDR3 has 17 amino acids. Germline assignment: CDR1 SGHTA and CDR2 FQGNSA. V dropped 2 bases and J dropped 1; count of bases not matched to a gene: 8.

V is TRBV6-5 and J is TRBJ2-7; D perhaps matches TRBD1 (6 bases). CDR1 MNHEY and CDR2 SVGAGI come from the germline V gene. The CDR3 length is 14 residues. Trimming removed 7 bases from V and 6 bases from J, with 19 bases in between. The CDR3 nucleotides are TGTGCCAGCACCCACCGAACAGGGTCGAGCGAGCAGTACTTC. Its translation is CASTHRTGSSEQYF.

This clone has a single count. This chain connects TRBV9 to TRBJ2-2, with D unclear. CDR3 length: 12 residues. Germline values: CDR1 SGDLS, CDR2 YYNGEE. Trimming removed 0 bases from V and 9 bases from J, with 6 bases in between. The CDR3 loop reads CASSVANRELFF. CDR3 nucleotide sequence: TGTGCCAGCAGCGTAGCAAACAGGGAGCTGTTTTTT.

V and J are TRBV7-6 and TRBJ2-7; 13 positions agree with TRBD2. In germline, CDR1 is SGHVS, CDR2 FNYEAQ. The CDR3 has 16 amino acids. V shed 6 bases, J shed 4 bases, and the junction held 9 bases outside the gene matches. Here the CDR3 reads CASSSGLAGAGYEQYF. The CDR3 coding sequence is TGTGCCAGCAGTTCCGGACTAGCGGGAGCAGGGTACGAGCAGTACTTC.

The V and J genes are TRBV6-1 and TRBJ1-1, with 9 bases that match TRBD1. The ends lost 9 bases at V and 1 base at J; junction bases unmatched: 6. Germline-derived CDR1 and CDR2 are MNHNS and SASEGT. The CDR3 sequence is 14 residues long. For the CDR3, the DNA is TGTGCCAGTTGCCGGGACAGGGCGAACACTGAAGCTTTCTTT. Its protein product is CASCRDRANTEAFF.

With respect to this clone: Other DNA sequences in the same sample also yield this CDR3. The chain employs TRBV6-5 and TRBJ2-3; 9 nucleotides agree with TRBD1. After removal of 6 bases from V and 3 bases from J, the junction contained 4 bases not matched to a gene. The V gene's germline CDR1 is MNHEY and CDR2 SVGAGI. The CDR3 is made up of 14 amino acids. The CDR3 coding sequence is TGTGCCAGCAGCTACGACAGGGGGACAGATACGCAGTATTTT. Translated, it gives CASSYDRGTDTQYF.

To note about this clone: Other DNA sequences in this sample translate to the same CDR3. This chain links TRBV5-1 with TRBJ2-3; no clear D gene. Trimming shortened V by 1 base and J by 0 bases, and 6 bases separated the two germline ends. CDR1 is SGHRS, CDR2 YFSETQ, per germline. The CDR3 spans 14 residues. Here the CDR3 reads CASSLMDSTDTQYF. DNA of the CDR3: TGCGCCAGCAGCTTGATGGATAGCACAGATACGCAGTATTTT.

The CDR3 region has the DNA TGTGCCACCAGCACTAGGGGGGATACGCAGTATTTT. This encodes CATSTRGDTQYF. The chain recombines TRBV15 with TRBJ2-3, with D perhaps TRBD1 (6 bases). Trimming removed 4 bases from V and 6 bases from J, with 8 bases in between. Per germline, CDR1 LNHNV and CDR2 YYDKDF (reference sequence). The CDR3 runs 12 residues.

This clone was counted between two and nine times. The chain couples TRBV30 to TRBJ1-1, with 8 bases aligning to TRBD1. Looked up from germline, CDR1 is GTSNPN and CDR2 is SVGIG (reference sequence). This CDR3 is 14 amino acids long. V lost 2 bases, J lost 6 bases, and 8 bases stayed unmatched. CDR3: CAWSFPRGRAEAFF. As DNA, the CDR3 is TGTGCCTGGAGTTTTCCCAGGGGGCGGGCTGAAGCTTTCTTT.

The J gene is TRBJ2-6, the V gene TRBV5-1, with D hard to call. The CDR3 totals 16 residues. Germline assignment: CDR1 SGHRS and CDR2 YFSETQ. Trimming removed 3 bases from V and 0 bases from J, with 10 bases in between. The CDR3 region is CASSSGSASGANVLTF. The DNA of the CDR3 is TGCGCCAGCAGCTCCGGGTCGGCCTCTGGGGCCAACGTCCTGACTTTC. Supplemented by reference TRBV5-1 and TRBJ2-6, the full variable domain reads KAGVTQTPRYLIKTRGQQVTLSCSPISGHRSVSWYQQTPGQGLQFLFEYFSETQRNKGNFPGRFSGRQFSNSRSEMNVSTLELGDSALYLCASSSGSASGANVLTFGAGSRLTVL.

The chain employs TRBV27 and TRBJ2-1; possibly TRBD1 for D (5 bases). CDR3 length equals 14 residues. Trimming removed 6 bases at V and 3 bases at J, with 12 bases between. Looked up from germline, CDR1 is MNHEY and CDR2 is SMNVEV (reference sequence). The CDR3 here is CASSYRTLYNEQFF. DNA of the CDR3: TGTGCCAGCAGCTACAGGACCCTCTACAATGAGCAGTTCTTC.